This TCR beta chain originates from a study of T-cell memory formation after mild COVID-19. For the study at large: The TCR clusters were mostly specific to one donor. Study-level results: From day 15 to 85, contracting clones were balanced between CD4 and CD8, whereas later expanders leaned toward CD4+.

Note on this clonotype: The antigen is not known.

A single record per CDR3 protein comes from TCRdb applying MiXCR to the 5' RACE reads. This sample has about 270,000 distinct CDR3 sequences; around 17% occur once, and the top ten carry under 30%. After removal of 0 bases from V and 5 bases from J, the junction contained 6 bases not matched to a gene. The CDR3 length is 16 residues. Germline assignment: CDR1 LGHNA and CDR2 YNFKEQ. This TCR was recovered from a man aged 18-30 years who had mild COVID-19 (a few samples of this study predate the infection). Cell type and time point are not known. Sequenced material: PBMCs or a T cell subset sorted from them (not recorded which). The chain couples TRBV4-2 to TRBJ2-3; 9 positions match TRBD2. This CDR3 is CASSQDPSGGLDTQYF. CDR3 nucleotide sequence: TGTGCCAGCAGCCAAGATCCAAGCGGGGGGTTAGATACGCAGTATTTT.